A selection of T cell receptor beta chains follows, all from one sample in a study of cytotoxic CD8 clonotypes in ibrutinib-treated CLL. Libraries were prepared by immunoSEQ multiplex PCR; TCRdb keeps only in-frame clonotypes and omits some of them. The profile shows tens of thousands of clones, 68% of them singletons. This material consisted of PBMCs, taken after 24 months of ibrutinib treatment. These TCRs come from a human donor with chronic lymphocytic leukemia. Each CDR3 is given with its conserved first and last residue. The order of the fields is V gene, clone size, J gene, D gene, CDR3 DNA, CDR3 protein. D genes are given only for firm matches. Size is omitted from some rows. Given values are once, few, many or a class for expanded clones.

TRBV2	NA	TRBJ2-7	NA	TGTGCCAGCAGTGAAGCGAGTGGCGAGCAGTACTTC	CASSEASGEQYF
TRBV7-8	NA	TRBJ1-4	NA	TGTGCCAGCAGCCCAGCTTTAGGCAGCACTAATGAAAAACTGTTTTTT	CASSPALGSTNEKLFF
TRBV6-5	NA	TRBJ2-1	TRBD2	TGTGCCAGCAGTTACACAGGACTAGCGGGGGGCCATGAGCAGTTCTTC	CASSYTGLAGGHEQFF
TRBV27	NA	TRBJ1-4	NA	TGTGCCAGCAGTTTTTCAGGGTTTGAAAAACTGTTTTTT	CASSFSGFEKLFF
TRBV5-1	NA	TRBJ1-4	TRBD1	TGCGCCAGCAGCTTACAGGGGGCAACTAATGAAAAACTGTTTTTT	CASSLQGATNEKLFF
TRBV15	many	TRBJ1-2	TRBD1	TGTGCCACCAGCGGGGGCCAGGGGGGATTAGTTAACTATGGCTACACCTTC	CATSGGQGGLVNYGYTF
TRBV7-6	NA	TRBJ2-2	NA	TGTGCCAGCAGCTTTCAGGAGGCCGGGGAGCTGTTTTTT	CASSFQEAGELFF
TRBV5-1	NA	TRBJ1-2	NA	TGCGCCAGCAGCTTGGAATCATGGGGCCAGGGAGGCTACACCTTC	CASSLESWGQGGYTF
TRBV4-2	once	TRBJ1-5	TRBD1	TGTGCCAGCAGCCTTTCCGGGACAGGGGGGAATCAGCCCCAGCATTTT	CASSLSGTGGNQPQHF
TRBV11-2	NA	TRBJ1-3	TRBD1	TGTGCCAGCAGCTCCACAGGGGCCTCAAACACCATATATTTT	CASSSTGASNTIYF
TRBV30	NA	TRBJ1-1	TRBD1	TGTGCCTGGAGTGTAGGACAGGGCTGGAACACTGAAGCTTTCTTT	CAWSVGQGWNTEAFF
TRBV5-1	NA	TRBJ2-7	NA	TGCGCCAGCAGCTCGCTACAGGCCTCCTACGAGCAGTACTTC	CASSSLQASYEQYF
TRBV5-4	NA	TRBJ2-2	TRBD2	TGTGCCAGCAGCTTGGCCGGGGGGGCGGGTCTTAGGAACACCGGGGAGCTGTTTTTT	CASSLAGGAGLRNTGELFF
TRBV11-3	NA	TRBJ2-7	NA	TGTGCCAGCAGCATAGATGGTTTTGAGCAGTACTTC	CASSIDGFEQYF
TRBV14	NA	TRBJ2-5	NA	TGTGCCAGCAGCCAAGATCGGGTGGGGACCCAGTACTTC	CASSQDRVGTQYF
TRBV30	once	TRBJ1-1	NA	TGTGCCTGGAGTATTAATTTGAACACTGAAGCTTTCTTT	CAWSINLNTEAFF
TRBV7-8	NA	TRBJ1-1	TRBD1	TGTGCCAGCAGCCAGACAGGGGGGATGAACACTGAAGCTTTCTTT	CASSQTGGMNTEAFF
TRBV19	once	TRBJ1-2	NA	TGTGCCAGTAGTATTAATGGGCAAGGGAACTCAGGTGGCTACACCTTC	CASSINGQGNSGGYTF
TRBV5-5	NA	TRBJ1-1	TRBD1	TGTGCCAGCAGCTGGGACAGCATGAACACTGAAGCTTTCTTT	CASSWDSMNTEAFF
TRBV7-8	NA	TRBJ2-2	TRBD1	TGTGCCAGCAGCTTAGCGCGGGACAGGGTGGCCGGGGAGCTGTTTTTT	CASSLARDRVAGELFF
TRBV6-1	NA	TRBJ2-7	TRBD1	TGTGCCAGCAGTCGGGACAGGGTCTACGAGCAGTACTTC	CASSRDRVYEQYF
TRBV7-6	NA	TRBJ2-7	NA	TGTGCCAGCAGCTTCCCCGGGGGACTCACAAAAGGTCGGGAGCAGTACTTC	CASSFPGGLTKGREQYF
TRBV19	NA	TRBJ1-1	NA	TGTGCCAGCGCGATTATGGACCGATCGAACACTGAAGCTTTCTTT	CASAIMDRSNTEAFF
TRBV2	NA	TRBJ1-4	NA	TGTGCCAGCAGTGAAGGGTTTCAGGCCGGAAAACTGTTTTTT	CASSEGFQAGKLFF
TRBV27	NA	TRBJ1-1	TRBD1	TGTGCCAGCAGTCATCGGACAGGGGGAAGTGAAGCTTTCTTT	CASSHRTGGSEAFF
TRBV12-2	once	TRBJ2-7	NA	TGTGCAAGTCGCTGCCGCGCCGGGCCCGGACGATACGAGCAGTACTTC	CASRCRAGPGRYEQYF
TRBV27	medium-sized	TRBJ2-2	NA	TGTGCCAGCAAACCCCCAGCCGGGGAGCTGTTTTTT	CASKPPAGELFF
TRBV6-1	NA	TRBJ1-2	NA	TGTGCCAGCAGTGAAGGGGTTTGGGAGCGCGGCTACACCTTC	CASSEGVWERGYTF
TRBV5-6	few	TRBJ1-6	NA	TGTGCCAGCAGCTTGATCGGGGGCGGATCACCCCTCCACTTT	CASSLIGGGSPLHF
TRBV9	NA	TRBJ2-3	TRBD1	TGTGCCAGCAGCGCCTCCCCCGACAGGGGACAGGATTTT	CASSASPDRGQDF
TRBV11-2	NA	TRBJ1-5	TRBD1	TGTGCCAGCAGCTTTCGACAGGGCCCGGATCAGCCCCAGCATTTT	CASSFRQGPDQPQHF
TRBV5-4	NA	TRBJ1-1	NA	TGTGCCAGCAGCCTCATGGAGGGCGAAGCTTTCTTT	CASSLMEGEAFF
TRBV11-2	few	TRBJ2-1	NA	TGTGCCAGCAGCCCATCCCTCGAAACAGGTTACAATGAGCAGTTCTTC	CASSPSLETGYNEQFF
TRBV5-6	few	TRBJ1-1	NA	TGTGCCAGCAGCTTGGCTCGGGAGATAGAAGCTTTCTTT	CASSLAREIEAFF
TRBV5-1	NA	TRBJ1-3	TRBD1	TGCGCCAGCAGCTCCCCGGAGGGGGCAAACACCATATATTTT	CASSSPEGANTIYF
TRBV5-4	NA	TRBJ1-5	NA	TGTGCCAGCAGCAGGGGCTACAGGGAAGGAAGCAATCAGCCCCAGCATTTT	CASSRGYREGSNQPQHF
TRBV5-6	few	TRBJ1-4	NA	TGTGCCAGCAGCTTGTTCAGCTCAGGGAACGAAAAACTGTTTTTT	CASSLFSSGNEKLFF
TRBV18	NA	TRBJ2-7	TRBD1	TGTGCCAGCTCAGGGGACAGAAGCTCCTACGAGCAGTACTTC	CASSGDRSSYEQYF
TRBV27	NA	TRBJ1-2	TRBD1	TGTGCCAGCAGTTTCGGGACAGGGAGGTATGGCTACACCTTC	CASSFGTGRYGYTF
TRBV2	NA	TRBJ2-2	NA	TGTGCCAGCAAGACATCGGGTCCCGGGGAGCTGTTTTTT	CASKTSGPGELFF
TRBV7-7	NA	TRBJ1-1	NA	TGTGCTAGCAGCTTCCGGGTGAACACTGAAGCTTTCTTT	CASSFRVNTEAFF
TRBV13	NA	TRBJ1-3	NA	TGTGCCAGCACCTTAGGACAGCTAGGAAACACCATATATTTT	CASTLGQLGNTIYF
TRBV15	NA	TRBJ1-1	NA	TGTGCCACCAGCAGAGATTATAGAGGCAGAAGGAACACTGAAGCTTTCTTT	CATSRDYRGRRNTEAFF
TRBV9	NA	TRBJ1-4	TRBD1	TGTGCCAGCAGCGTAGATGGCAGGGGGACAAAACTGTTTTTT	CASSVDGRGTKLFF
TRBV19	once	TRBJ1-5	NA	TGTGCCAGTAGACCCGGTGGAGGGGGGAACAATCAGCCCCAGCATTTT	CASRPGGGGNNQPQHF
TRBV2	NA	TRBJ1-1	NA	TGTGCCAGCAGGAACGTTTACACTGAAGCTTTCTTT	CASRNVYTEAFF
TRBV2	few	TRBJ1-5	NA	TGTGCCAGCACAGCGTTAAATCAGCCCCAGCATTTT	CASTALNQPQHF
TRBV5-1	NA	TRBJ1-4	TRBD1	TGCGCCAGCAGCTTGGGCGGGGACAGGGGCGGTGAAAAACTGTTTTTT	CASSLGGDRGGEKLFF
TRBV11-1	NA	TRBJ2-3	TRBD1	TGTGCCAGCAGCACGGACCACTGGGACAGGGGGAACACAGATACGCAGTATTTT	CASSTDHWDRGNTDTQYF
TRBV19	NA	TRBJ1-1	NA	TGTGCCAGTAGTAGGCGAGGGGAGATAACTGAAGCTTTCTTT	CASSRRGEITEAFF
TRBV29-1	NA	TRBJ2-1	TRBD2	TGCAGCGTTGAAGATCGGCTAGCCGGGACTAGCTTATACAATGAGCAGTTCTTC	CSVEDRLAGTSLYNEQFF
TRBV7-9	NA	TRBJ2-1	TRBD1	TGTGCCAGCAGCCCGGGACAGGATTACAATGAGCAGTTCTTC	CASSPGQDYNEQFF
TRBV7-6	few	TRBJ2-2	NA	TGTGCCAGCAGAAAGGGACAACCGAACACCGGGGAGCTGTTTTTT	CASRKGQPNTGELFF
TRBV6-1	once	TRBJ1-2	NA	TGTGCCAGCATTTCACAGGTGGCAAACTATGGCTACACCTTC	CASISQVANYGYTF
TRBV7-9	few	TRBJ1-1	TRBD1	TGTGCCAGCAGGCCGAATCAGGGGGGAATCACTGAAGCTTTCTTT	CASRPNQGGITEAFF
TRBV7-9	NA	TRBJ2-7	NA	TGTGCCAGCAGCTTACCAGGGACCTACGAGCAGTACTTC	CASSLPGTYEQYF
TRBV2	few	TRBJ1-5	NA	TGTGCCAGCAGTGAAGGGCTTAGCAATCAGCCCCAGCATTTT	CASSEGLSNQPQHF
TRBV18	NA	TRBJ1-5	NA	TGTGCCAGCTCACCACCGGAGGGGCTTTTTCGCAATCAGCCCCAGCATTTT	CASSPPEGLFRNQPQHF
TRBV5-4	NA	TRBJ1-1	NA	TGTGCCAGCAGCTTGGTACTTCCGGGTCCTGAAACTGAAGCTTTCTTT	CASSLVLPGPETEAFF
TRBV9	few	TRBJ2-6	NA	TGTGCCAGCAGCCCATTGACTGGGGCCAACGTCCTGACTTTC	CASSPLTGANVLTF